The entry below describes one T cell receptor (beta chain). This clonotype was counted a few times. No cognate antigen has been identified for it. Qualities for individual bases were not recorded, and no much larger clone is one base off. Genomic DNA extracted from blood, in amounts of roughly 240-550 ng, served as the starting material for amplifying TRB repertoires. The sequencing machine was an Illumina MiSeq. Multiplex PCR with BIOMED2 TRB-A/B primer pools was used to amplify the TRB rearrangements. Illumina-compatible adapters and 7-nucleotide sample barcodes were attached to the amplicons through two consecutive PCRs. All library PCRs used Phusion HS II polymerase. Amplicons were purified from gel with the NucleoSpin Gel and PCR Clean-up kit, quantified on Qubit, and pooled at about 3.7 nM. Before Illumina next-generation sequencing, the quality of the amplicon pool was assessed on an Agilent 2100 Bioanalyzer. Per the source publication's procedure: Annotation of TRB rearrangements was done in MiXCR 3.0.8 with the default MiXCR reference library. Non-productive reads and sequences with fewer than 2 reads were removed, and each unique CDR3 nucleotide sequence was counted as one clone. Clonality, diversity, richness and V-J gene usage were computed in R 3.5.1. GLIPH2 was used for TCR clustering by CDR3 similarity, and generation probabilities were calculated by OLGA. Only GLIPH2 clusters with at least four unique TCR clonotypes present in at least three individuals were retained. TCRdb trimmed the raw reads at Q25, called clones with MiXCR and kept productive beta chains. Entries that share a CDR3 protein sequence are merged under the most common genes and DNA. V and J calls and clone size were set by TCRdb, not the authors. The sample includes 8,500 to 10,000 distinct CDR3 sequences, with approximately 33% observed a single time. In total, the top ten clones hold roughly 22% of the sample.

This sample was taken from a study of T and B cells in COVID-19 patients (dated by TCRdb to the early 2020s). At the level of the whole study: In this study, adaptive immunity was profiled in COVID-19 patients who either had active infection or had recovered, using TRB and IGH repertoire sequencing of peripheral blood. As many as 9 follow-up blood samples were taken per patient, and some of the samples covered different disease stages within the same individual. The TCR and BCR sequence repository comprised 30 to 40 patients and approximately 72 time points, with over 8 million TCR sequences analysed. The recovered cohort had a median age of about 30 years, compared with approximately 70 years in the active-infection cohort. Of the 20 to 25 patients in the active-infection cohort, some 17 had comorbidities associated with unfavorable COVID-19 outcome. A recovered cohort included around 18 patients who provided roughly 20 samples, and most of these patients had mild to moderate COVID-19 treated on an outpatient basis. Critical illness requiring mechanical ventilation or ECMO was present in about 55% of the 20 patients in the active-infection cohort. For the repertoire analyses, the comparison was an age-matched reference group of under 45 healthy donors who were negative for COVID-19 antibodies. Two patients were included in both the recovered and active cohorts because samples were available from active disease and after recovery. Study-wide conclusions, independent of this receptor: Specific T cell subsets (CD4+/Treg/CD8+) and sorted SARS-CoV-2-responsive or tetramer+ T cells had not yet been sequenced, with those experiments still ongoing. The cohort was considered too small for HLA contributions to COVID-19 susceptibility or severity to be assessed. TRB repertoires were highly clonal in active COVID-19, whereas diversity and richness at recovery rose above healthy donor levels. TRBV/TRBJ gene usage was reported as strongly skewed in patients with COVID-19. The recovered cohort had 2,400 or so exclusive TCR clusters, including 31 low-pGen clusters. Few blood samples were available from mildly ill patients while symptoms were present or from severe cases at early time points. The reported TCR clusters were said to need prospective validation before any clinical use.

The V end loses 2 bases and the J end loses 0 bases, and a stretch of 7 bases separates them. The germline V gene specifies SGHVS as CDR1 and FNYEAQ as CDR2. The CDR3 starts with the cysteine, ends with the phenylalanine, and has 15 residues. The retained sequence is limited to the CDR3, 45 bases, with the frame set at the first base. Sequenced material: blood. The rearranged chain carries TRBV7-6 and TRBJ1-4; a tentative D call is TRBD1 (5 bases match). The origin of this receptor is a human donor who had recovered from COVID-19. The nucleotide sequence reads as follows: TGTGCCAGCAGCTTAAGGGGAGCAACTAATGAAAAACTGTTTTTT. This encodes CASSLRGATNEKLFF.